This entry lists 18 T cell receptor beta chains sequenced from one sample in a study of blood T cell repertoires in COVID-19. This table comes from immunoSEQ multiplex PCR, and its TCRdb copy is limited to in-frame clones, with some not included. The table has under 250,000 clones, just over 85% seen once. Sequencing was carried out using peripheral blood. The receptors stem from a man aged 45 to 65 with COVID-19, enrolled during active disease.

J is TRBJ1-5 and V is TRBV7-2, with 12 bases that match TRBD1. Germline V gene lookup returns CDR1 SGHTA and CDR2 FQGNSA. V lost 5 bases, J lost 2 bases, and 13 bases stayed unmatched. The CDR3 is 19 residues long. CDR3 region: CASSPGTGGTMGRNQPQHF. DNA of the CDR3: TGTGCCAGCAGCCCAGGGACAGGGGGCACTATGGGTCGCAATCAGCCCCAGCATTTT. Variable domain in full (rest from reference TRBV7-2 and TRBJ1-5): GAGVSQSPSNKVTEKGKDVELRCDPISGHTALYWYRQSLGQGLEFLIYFQGNSAPDKSGLPSDRFSAERTGGSVSTLTIQRTQQEDSAVYLCASSPGTGGTMGRNQPQHFGDGTRLSIL.

The J gene is TRBJ1-2, the V gene TRBV7-2; TRBD1 agrees at 11 bases. This CDR3 is 14 amino acids long. After removal of 5 bases from V and 6 bases from J, the junction contained 5 bases not matched to a gene. CDR1 SGHTA and CDR2 FQGNSA come from the germline V gene. The CDR3 DNA sequence: TGTGCCAGCAGCCGGGACAGGGGGGCTGATGGCTACACCTTC. Residues: CASSRDRGADGYTF.

This chain joins TRBV29-1 and TRBJ2-7; D is perhaps TRBD2 (7 bases). The germline V gene encodes CDR1 SQVTM and CDR2 ANQGSEA. V was cut by 6 bases and J by 4 bases, with 22 bases left in between. This CDR3 spans 15 amino acids. The CDR3 DNA is TGCAGCGTCAGGGGAGGGGTAGGAATGAGTTACGAGCAGTACTTC. This translates into CSVRGGVGMSYEQYF.

This chain links TRBV3-1 (or the pseudogene TRBV3-2) with TRBJ1-1; tentative D call: TRBD1 (6 bases). The CDR3 has 18 amino acids. Germline CDR1 is LGHDT and CDR2 is YNNKEL (reference sequence). The germline V and J ends were trimmed by 4 bases and 7 bases, with 28 bases remaining between them. This chain's CDR3 is CASSRKNRDGWSADEAFF. The CDR3 region has the DNA TGTGCCAGCAGCCGTAAAAACAGGGATGGATGGAGCGCCGATGAAGCTTTCTTT.

This clone has just one count. The genes are TRBV28 and TRBJ1-2; D unclear. The CDR3 length is 13 residues. CDR1 and CDR2 from the germline V gene are MDHEN and SYDVKM. V was trimmed by 5 bases and J by 8 bases, leaving 15 bases between them. The CDR3 DNA reads as TGTGCCAGCAGTCCCCAGTCCGTGCGGGGCTACACCTTC. Its translation is CASSPQSVRGYTF.

This CDR3 is CASSLIRLAGANTGELFF. The CDR3 DNA reads TGTGCCAGCAGTTTAATTCGCCTAGCGGGCGCTAATACCGGGGAGCTGTTTTTT. The chain combines TRBV27 with TRBJ2-2; TRBD2 agrees at 8 bases. CDR1 and CDR2 (germline): MNHEY, SMNVEV (reference sequence). This CDR3 has 18 residues. The ends lost 2 bases at V and 5 bases at J; junction bases unmatched: 13.

The genes are TRBV27 and TRBJ2-7; TRBD1 aligns across 9 bases. Germline assignment: CDR1 MNHEY and CDR2 SMNVEV (reference sequence). There are 14 residues in the CDR3. V dropped 7 bases and J dropped 0; count of bases not matched to a gene: 4. In DNA, the CDR3 is TGTGCCAGCACCTTGACAGGGGGCTCCTACGAGCAGTACTTC. It is translated as CASTLTGGSYEQYF.

The J gene is TRBJ2-5, the V gene TRBV25-1; 9 bases line up with TRBD2. This CDR3 contains 15 residues. V was clipped by 4 bases and J by 2 bases; unmatched bases: 5. Germline CDR1 MGHDK, CDR2 SYGVNS. The CDR3 DNA sequence: TGTGCCAGCAGTGCTTCGGGACTAGCTCAAGAGACCCAGTACTTC. Translating it yields CASSASGLAQETQYF.

Notes on this clone: Other nucleotide sequences in the sample specify the same CDR3. The rearrangement links TRBV19 to TRBJ1-5, with TRBD1 identical over 7 bases. The CDR3 has 13 residues. V trimming: 7 bases; J trimming: 4 bases; junction bases outside the gene matches: 4. From germline, CDR1 is LNHDA and CDR2 SQIVND (reference sequence). CDR3 in amino acids: CASTRQGNQPQHF. The CDR3 DNA is TGTGCCAGTACCAGACAGGGAAATCAGCCCCAGCATTTT.

The chain employs TRBV6-5 and TRBJ2-3, with a tentative D call TRBD2 (5 bases). The CDR3 is 14 amino acids. Looked up from germline, CDR1 is MNHEY and CDR2 is SVGAGI. Trimming shortened V by 2 bases and J by 6 bases, and 12 bases separated the two germline ends. The CDR3 spells CASSYGGSADTQYF. The CDR3 DNA reads as TGTGCCAGCAGTTACGGAGGAAGTGCGGATACGCAGTATTTT.

The CDR3 DNA is TGTGCCAGCTCACGGTTGACAGGGGCGAACACTGAAGCTTTCTTT. It translates to CASSRLTGANTEAFF. The gene calls are TRBV18 and TRBJ1-1, with 8 bases aligning to TRBD1. The trim removed 4 bases at V and 1 base at J, leaving 5 bases unmatched. The germline V gene has CDR1 KGHSH and CDR2 LQKENI. There are 15 residues in the CDR3.

This clone was recorded a few times. The chain employs TRBV9 and TRBJ1-1; D is perhaps TRBD1 (5 bases). The CDR3 covers 16 residues. From germline, CDR1 is SGDLS and CDR2 YYNGEE. The V end lost 3 bases, the J end lost 2 bases, and 17 bases lay between the germline ends. Written as DNA, the CDR3 is TGTGCCAGCAGCGATAATACCGGGACTTCTAACACTGAAGCTTTCTTT. This translates into CASSDNTGTSNTEAFF.

A single count supports this clone. The gene calls are TRBV24-1 and TRBJ2-5, with no clear D. V was trimmed by 5 bases and J by 2 bases, leaving 5 bases between them. Per the germline V gene, CDR1 is KGHDR and CDR2 is SFDVKD. CDR3 length: 12 residues. This CDR3 reads CATSGQQETQYF. DNA of the CDR3: TGTGCCACCAGTGGTCAGCAAGAGACCCAGTACTTC.

J is TRBJ1-1 and V is TRBV6-5; tentatively, D is TRBD1 (6 bases). V shed 3 bases and J shed 4 bases, with 12 bases lying between them. The CDR3 loop spans 14 amino acids. In germline, CDR1 is MNHEY, CDR2 SVGAGI. CDR3 in DNA: TGTGCCAGCAGTTATTTACAGGGTGGCACTGAAGCTTTCTTT. Its translation: CASSYLQGGTEAFF.

The chain recombines TRBV3-1 (or the pseudogene TRBV3-2) with TRBJ2-5; D is perhaps TRBD2 (6 bases). CDR1 and CDR2 (germline): LGHDT, YNNKEL (reference sequence). The CDR3 contains 15 residues. V lost 4 bases and J lost 3, with 15 bases in between. CDR3 in amino acids: CASSPPIASEETQYF. Written as DNA, the CDR3 is TGTGCCAGCAGCCCCCCGATAGCTAGCGAAGAGACCCAGTACTTC.

J is TRBJ2-1 and V is TRBV19, with D possibly matching TRBD1 (6 bases). CDR3 length equals 15 residues. Trimming stripped 6 bases from V and 2 bases from J, with 14 bases between. The germline V gene has CDR1 LNHDA and CDR2 SQIVND (reference sequence). The CDR3 DNA reads as TGTGCCAGTAGCAACACAGGGACAACCTACAATGAGCAGTTCTTC. This codes for CASSNTGTTYNEQFF.

V is TRBV29-1 and J is TRBJ1-2; TRBD1 matches at 7 bases. After removal of 6 bases from V and 3 bases from J, the junction contained 7 bases not matched to a gene. The CDR3 has 13 amino acids. Germline CDR1 SQVTM, CDR2 ANQGSEA. CDR3 sequence reads: CSVATGTDYGYTF. CDR3 bases: TGCAGCGTGGCTACCGGGACAGACTATGGCTACACCTTC.

The chain combines TRBV28 with TRBJ1-2; TRBD1 might be the D (6 bases). The CDR3 spans 13 residues. V lost 1 base, J lost 8 bases, and 11 bases lay in between. Germline CDR1 MDHEN, CDR2 SYDVKM. The CDR3 sequence: CASSLYRVEGYTF. CDR3 in DNA: TGTGCCAGCAGTTTATACAGGGTGGAAGGCTACACCTTC.